This T cell receptor (beta chain) came from a study of early T cells in non-severe SARS-CoV-2 infection. Study background: Sequencing of unsorted whole blood was done on bulk RNA, leaving chains unpaired. Study-wide results and limits: Database matching using VDJdb favored anti-spike CD8 responses, with private and CD4 specificities left missing.

The V and J ends lost 2 bases and 4 bases respectively, with 11 bases between them. The CDR3 runs to 14 residues. Germline loops: CDR1 MNHNS, CDR2 SASEGT. Individual cDNA molecules received unique molecular identifiers during library preparation. MiXCR, applied by TCRdb to the 5' RACE reads, yields one record per CDR3 protein. The data hold more than 20,000 distinct CDR3 sequences, with over 3.5% observed a single time. This clonotype was observed at least ten times. The antigen is unknown. The receptor comes from an adult who was a healthcare worker with PCR-confirmed SARS-CoV-2 infection or an uninfected control (not recorded which). J is TRBJ1-2 and V is TRBV6-1; no definite D call. Input material: whole blood. The CDR3 DNA is TGTGCCAGCAGTGAACCACGCCGGCTCTATGGCTACACCTTC. As protein: CASSEPRRLYGYTF.